The 3 T cell receptor beta chains below were found in one sample sequenced in a study of T-cell reconstitution after alpha-beta-depleted transplantation in children. Preparation of the TCRbeta library involved a method that used unique molecular identifiers. TCRdb independently ran MiXCR on the PCR reads; one entry per CDR3 protein. The profile shows roughly 100,000 distinct CDR3 sequences, roughly 8% of them singletons. Sequencing was performed on PBMCs from the stem cell graft donor, taken from the stem cell graft. The receptors stem from a human donor who donated a stem cell graft to a child with congenital amegakaryocytic thrombocytopenia.

The chain employs TRBV2 and TRBJ1-1; D may be TRBD1 (6 bases). This CDR3 is built from 13 residues. Germline V lookup: CDR1 SNHLY, CDR2 FYNNEI. Trimming shortened V by 6 bases and J by 5 bases, and 13 bases separated the two germline ends. The CDR3 sequence is CASRKGVGTEAFF. The CDR3 bases are TGTGCCAGCAGGAAGGGGGTTGGTACTGAAGCTTTCTTT.

This clonotype appeared many times. This chain joins TRBV6-5 and TRBJ1-2; D is unclear. The CDR3 sequence is 13 residues long. V was trimmed by 4 bases and J by 6 bases, leaving 12 bases between them. CDR1 MNHEY and CDR2 SVGAGI come from the germline V gene. The CDR3 loop reads CASSSQRDDGYTF. CDR3 coding DNA: TGTGCCAGCAGTTCCCAACGAGATGATGGCTACACCTTC.

Many counts were recorded for this clonotype. The CDR3 region has the DNA TGTGCCAGCAGCGACCGAGGGAGCTCCTATAATTCACCCCTCCACTTT. Residues: CASSDRGSSYNSPLHF. V is TRBV3-1 and J is TRBJ1-6; D unresolved. V was cut by 5 bases and J by 0 bases, with 11 bases left in between. CDR1 is LGHDT, CDR2 YNNKEL, per germline (reference sequence). The CDR3 totals 16 residues.